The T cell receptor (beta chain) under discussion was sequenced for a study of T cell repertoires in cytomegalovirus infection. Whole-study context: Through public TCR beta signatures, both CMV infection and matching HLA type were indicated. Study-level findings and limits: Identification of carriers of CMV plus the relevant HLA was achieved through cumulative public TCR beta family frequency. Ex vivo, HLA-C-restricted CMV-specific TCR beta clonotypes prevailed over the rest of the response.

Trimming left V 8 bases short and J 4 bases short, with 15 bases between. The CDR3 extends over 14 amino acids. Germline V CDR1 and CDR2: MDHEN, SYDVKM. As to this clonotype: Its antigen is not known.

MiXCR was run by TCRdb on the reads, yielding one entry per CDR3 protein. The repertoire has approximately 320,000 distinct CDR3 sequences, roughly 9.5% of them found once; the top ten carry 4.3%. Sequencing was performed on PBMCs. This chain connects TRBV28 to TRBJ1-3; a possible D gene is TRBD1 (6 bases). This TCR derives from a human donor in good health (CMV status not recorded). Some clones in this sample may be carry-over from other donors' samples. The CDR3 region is CASGLGTSGNTIYF. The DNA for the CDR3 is TGTGCCAGCGGACTCGGGACATCGGGAAACACCATATATTTT.